Sequencing of this T cell receptor (beta chain) was carried out in a study of T cells after yellow fever vaccination. The study, taken as a whole, reports: Boosting was followed by the reappearance of most primary-vaccination clones (roughly 96% CD4, about 88% CD8).

TCRdb used MiXCR to reprocess the 5' RACE reads, holding one entry per CDR3 protein. The sample lists 300,000 to 400,000 distinct CDR3 sequences, roughly 8% occurring once. The CDR3 contains 13 residues. Trimming left V 8 bases short and J 4 bases short, with 14 bases between. Germline-derived CDR1 and CDR2 are SGHTA and FQGNSA. As for this clonotype: The antigen is unknown.

This TCR derives from a man aged 18 to 30 who received the YFV17D yellow fever vaccine. Source: PBMCs, taken approximately 40 days after the first yellow fever vaccination. V usage is TRBV7-2 and J usage is TRBJ1-1; D possibly corresponds to TRBD1 (6 bases). The CDR3 bases are TGTGCCAGCTCACAGGGTGAATTCACTGAAGCTTTCTTT. Translation: CASSQGEFTEAFF.